One and the same sample provided the 19 T cell receptor beta chains below, sequenced in a study of regulatory T cells in long-lasting Graves disease. Both iRepertoire HTBI primers and Arm-PCR of CDR3 regions were used to build the TCR beta libraries. TCRdb reprocessed the multiplex PCR reads via MiXCR and lists one record per CDR3 protein. This sample has around 250,000 distinct CDR3 sequences, with about 18% found just once. As for time point: newly diagnosed GD, antithyroid drugs for less than 3 months. The TCR library was made from RNA that had been extracted from PBMCs in TRIzol. A further study also used this sample, focusing on T cells in Graves' hyperthyroidism and ophthalmopathy.

The sequenced sample was peripheral blood mononuclear cells (PBMCs), obtained at new diagnosis, from a patient treated with antithyroid drugs. These receptors came from a woman aged 25 to 39 with Graves disease.

V is TRBV27 and J is TRBJ2-7; 9 positions match TRBD1. Trimming at V came to 5 bases and at J to 5 bases, leaving 10 bases not matched to a gene. CDR1 and CDR2 from the germline V gene are MNHEY and SMNVEV (reference sequence). The CDR3 is 15 residues long. DNA of the CDR3: TGTGCCAGCAGTCCCCTGGGGACAGGGATCAACGAGCAGTACTTC. This sequence encodes CASSPLGTGINEQYF.

This clonotype was observed at least ten times. The rearrangement joins TRBV19 to TRBJ1-1; tentatively, D is TRBD1 (5 bases). Germline CDR1 LNHDA, CDR2 SQIVND (reference sequence). There are 17 residues in the CDR3. The V end was cut by 7 bases, the J end by 1 base, with 22 bases between. The CDR3 sequence is CASKGRAIENGNTEAFF. The DNA of the CDR3 is TGTGCCAGTAAGGGCAGGGCGATCGAGAATGGGAACACTGAAGCTTTCTTT.

Points on this clonotype: The germline gene is not matched at one end of the junction; a read error may be the cause. The chain carries TRBV6-2 or TRBV6-3 and TRBJ2-5; 9 bases align to TRBD1. The CDR3 sequence is 14 residues long. From germline, CDR1 is MNHEY and CDR2 SVGEGT. CDR3 DNA sequence: TGTACCAGCACCAGCTACAGGGGGCGGGAGACCCAGTACTTC. Translating gives CTSTSYRGRETQYF.

This clonotype was counted many times. The chain joins TRBV20-1 to TRBJ1-1; D is ambiguous. Germline CDR1 DFQATT, CDR2 SNEGSKA (reference sequence). This CDR3 is built from 13 residues. The V end lost 6 bases, the J end lost 1 base, and 12 bases lay between the germline ends. The CDR3: CSAVDARNTEAFF. The DNA of the CDR3 is TGCAGTGCCGTTGACGCCCGGAACACTGAAGCTTTCTTT.

Concerning this clonotype: No conserved phenylalanine or tryptophan ends this CDR3, so it is likely a read error. The limits of the CDR3 on the DNA are not certain, so only TCRdb's listed CDR3 is given. The genes are TRBV3-1 and TRBJ1-1. Looked up from germline, CDR1 is LGHDT and CDR2 is YNNKEL (reference sequence). The CDR3 spans 11 amino acids, including both terminal residues. The CDR3 sequence is CASSLGPEALV.

This chain connects TRBV6-2 or TRBV6-3 to TRBJ1-5; 12 nucleotides align to TRBD1. This CDR3 is 17 amino acids long. V was pared by 6 bases and J by 3 bases, with 9 bases of the junction left unmatched. Germline CDR1 is MNHEY and CDR2 is SVGEGT. In DNA form, the CDR3 reads TGTGCCAGCAGCCCTCGAGGGACAGGGGGCACCAATCAGCCCCAGCATTTT. The encoded protein is CASSPRGTGGTNQPQHF.

The V call is TRBV6-1, the J call TRBJ2-7, with TRBD2 matching 8 bases. The CDR3 has 14 amino acids. The V segment lost 6 bases and the J segment 3 bases; nucleotides outside the gene matches: 7. CDR1 and CDR2 from the germline V gene are MNHNS and SASEGT. The CDR3 nucleotides read TGTGCCAGCAGGGACGCGGGGGGCGGCTACGAGCAGTACTTC. Its protein is CASRDAGGGYEQYF.

This clonotype has ten or more counts. The chain uses TRBV13 and TRBJ2-3; D remains unclear. V lost 5 bases to trimming and J lost 2 bases, with 20 bases between them. This CDR3 region has 17 residues. The germline gives CDR1 PRHDT, CDR2 FYEKMQ (reference sequence). DNA of the CDR3: TGTGCCAGCAGCCTATCCCCCGTGCGACTCAACACAGATACGCAGTATTTT. Residues: CASSLSPVRLNTDTQYF.

This clonotype was detected many times. The chain carries TRBV20-1 and TRBJ2-1, with TRBD2 identical over 10 bases. CDR3 length equals 15 residues. From germline, CDR1 is DFQATT and CDR2 SNEGSKA (reference sequence). J was trimmed by 7 bases and V by 5 bases; bases with no gene match: 11. The CDR3 DNA sequence: TGCAGTGCTCAGAATCTACTAGCGGGGAAGAATGAGCAGTTCTTC. Amino acid sequence: CSAQNLLAGKNEQFF.

Many counts were recorded for this clonotype. The V and J genes are TRBV11-2 and TRBJ2-5, with a tentative D call TRBD1 (6 bases). Deletions cut 2 bases from V and 2 bases from J, with 9 bases between. In germline, CDR1 is SGHAT, CDR2 FQNNGV. The CDR3 spans 14 residues. The CDR3 nucleotides are TGTGCCAGCAGCTTACAGGGGAAACAAGAGACCCAGTACTTC. Translated: CASSLQGKQETQYF.

On this clonotype itself: A far larger clone is one base from this, pointing to a likely read error. This chain links TRBV20-1 with TRBJ2-1; 8 nucleotides match TRBD1. The CDR3 contains 15 residues. Germline-derived CDR1 and CDR2 are DFQATT and SNEGSKA (reference sequence). With V trimmed by 3 bases and J by 13 bases, 17 bases remained unmatched. The CDR3 loop reads CSARETRGTGETQFF. In nucleotides, the CDR3 is TGCAGTGCTAGGGAAACCAGGGGGACAGGAGAGACCCAGTTCTTC.

At least ten counts were recorded for this clonotype. The V gene is TRBV7-2, the J gene TRBJ1-6; D call uncertain. The CDR3 has 15 amino acids. Germline V CDR1 and CDR2: SGHTA, FQGNSA. Trimming shortened V by 1 base and J by 13 bases, and 17 bases separated the two germline ends. In nucleotides, the CDR3 is TGTGCCAGCAGCTTAGAGGTGTCGGGCCTTCCGCCCCTCCACTTT. This translates into CASSLEVSGLPPLHF.

This clonotype was counted many times. Possible read error: a much larger clone is one base away. CDR3 loop: CASSYDSNTEAFF. In nucleotides, the CDR3 is TGTGCCAGCAGCTACGACAGCAACACTGAAGCTTTCTTT. The chain combines TRBV7-3 with TRBJ1-1; TRBD1 is a possible D gene (5 bases). This CDR3 spans 13 amino acids. Germline V gene data show CDR1 as SGHTA and CDR2 as FQGTGA. Between the trimmed V and J ends, which lost 4 bases and 2 bases, there was a span of 8 bases.

The chain carries TRBV7-8 and TRBJ2-3; 7 bases fit TRBD2. Germline CDR1 is SGHVS and CDR2 is FQNEAQ. The V segment lost 5 bases and the J segment 3 bases; nucleotides outside the gene matches: 11. The CDR3 spans 16 residues. The CDR3 reads CASSPRGGSGTDTQYF. The DNA of the CDR3 is TGTGCCAGCAGCCCCCGCGGGGGTAGCGGGACAGATACGCAGTATTTT.

This clonotype appeared many times. The chain uses TRBV5-1 and TRBJ1-1; a weak D match, TRBD1 (5 bases). The CDR3 is made up of 14 amino acids. V was trimmed by 0 bases and J by 5 bases, leaving 11 bases between them. CDR1 is SGHRS and CDR2 is YFSETQ in the germline V gene. This chain's CDR3 is CASSLGGTATEAFF. CDR3 nucleotides: TGCGCCAGCAGCTTGGGAGGGACGGCTACTGAAGCTTTCTTT.

This clonotype was counted many times. The DNA for the CDR3 is TGCGCCAGCAGTGCGGGGGCAGTGTACGAGCAGTACTTC. Protein: CASSAGAVYEQYF. The J gene is TRBJ2-7, the V gene TRBV10-2; D may correspond to TRBD1 or TRBD2 (6 bases each). Trimming stripped 4 bases from V and 4 bases from J, with 11 bases between. The CDR3 is 13 amino acids. Germline CDR1 WSHSY, CDR2 SAAADI.

There are many counts of this clonotype. This chain connects TRBV10-3 to TRBJ1-5, with a weak D call TRBD1 (5 bases). From germline, CDR1 is ENHRY and CDR2 SYGVKD. The length of the CDR3 is 13 residues. V lost 4 bases to trimming and J lost 4 bases, with 8 bases between them. CDR3 sequence: CAISGGGNQPQHF. Here the CDR3 DNA reads TGTGCCATCAGTGGTGGGGGAAATCAGCCCCAGCATTTT.

In this sample, this clonotype turned up many times. The rearrangement joins TRBV6-4 to TRBJ2-3; no reliable D call. Germline-derived CDR1 and CDR2 are MRHNA and SNTAGT. CDR3 size: 14 residues. The V and J ends lost 2 bases and 8 bases respectively, with 14 bases between them. The CDR3, as DNA: TGTGCCAGCAGTGACGGGCTAGGCGCGAGTACGCAGTATTTT. It codes for CASSDGLGASTQYF.

This clonotype appeared many times. One end of the junction varies from germline; a read error may be responsible. The chain joins TRBV29-1 to TRBJ1-1; no firm D call. This CDR3 has 12 amino acids. In germline, CDR1 is SQVTM, CDR2 ANQGSEA. The CDR3 here is CSVVDPNTEALF. The CDR3, as DNA: TGCAGCGTTGTCGACCCGAACACTGAAGCTCTCTTT. Based on the CDR3 plus reference TRBV29-1 and TRBJ1-1, the full variable domain is SAVISQKPSRDICQRGTSLTIQCQVDSQVTMMFWYRQQPGQSLTLIATANQGSEATYESGFVIDKFPISRPNLTFSTLTVSNMSPEDSSIYLCSVVDPNTEALFGQGTRLTVV.